This entry features one T cell receptor (beta chain) sequence. What it recognizes is unknown. The CDR3 contains 14 residues. J gave up 2 bases and V 8 bases, and 5 bases lay outside the gene matches. Per germline, CDR1 SQVTM and CDR2 ANQGSEA. Random hexamers were used to reverse transcribe 0.5 to 1 ug of RNA. The CDR3 of TCR beta was amplified by immunoSEQ multiplex PCR across 54 Vbeta and 13 Jbeta. TCRdb passed the immunoSEQ multiplex PCR reads through MiXCR, listing each CDR3 protein once. The data contain approximately 180,000 distinct CDR3 sequences, about 93% of them singletons. The data belong to a study of CD8 T cells in Susac syndrome. Study findings and constraints: The number of individuals included in the study's TCR sequencing and HLA analysis was acknowledged as relatively small.

Sequencing was done on a sample of CD4+ T cells from PBMCs. The chain has TRBV29-1 and TRBJ2-5; 13 bases align to TRBD2. The sequence came from a human donor with multiple sclerosis. CDR3 in amino acids: CSTGTSGTQETQYF. For the CDR3, the DNA is TGCAGCACAGGGACTAGCGGGACGCAAGAGACCCAGTACTTC.